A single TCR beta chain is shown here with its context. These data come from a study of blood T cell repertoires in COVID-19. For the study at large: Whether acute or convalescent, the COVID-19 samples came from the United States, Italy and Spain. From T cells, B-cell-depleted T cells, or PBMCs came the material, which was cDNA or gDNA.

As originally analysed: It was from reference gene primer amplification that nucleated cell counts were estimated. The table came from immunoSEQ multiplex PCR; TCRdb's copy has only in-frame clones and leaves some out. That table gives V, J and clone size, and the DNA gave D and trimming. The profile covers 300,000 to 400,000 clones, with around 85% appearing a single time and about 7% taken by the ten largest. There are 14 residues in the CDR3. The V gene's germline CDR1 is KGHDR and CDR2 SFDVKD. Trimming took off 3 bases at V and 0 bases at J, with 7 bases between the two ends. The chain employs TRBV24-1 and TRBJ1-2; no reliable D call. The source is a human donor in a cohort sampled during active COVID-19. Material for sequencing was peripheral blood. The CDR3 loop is CATSDPAANYGYTF. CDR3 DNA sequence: TGTGCCACCAGTGATCCCGCAGCTAACTATGGCTACACCTTC.